This T cell receptor (beta chain) was documented in a study of tissue T cells after allogeneic stem cell transplantation. In regard to this clone: Its antigen is as yet unknown. Gene names and germline match the mouse. The CDR3 is cut off 1 residue early in the read; its end comes from the germline J gene.

The CDR3 has 15 amino acids. Germline CDR1 LGHDT, CDR2 YNNKQL (reference sequence). Germline trimming cut 5 bases from V and 6 bases from J; bases unmatched to any gene: 5. Whole-study findings and limits: Anatomically similar tissues had similar TCR repertoires within each patient. The study did not identify alloreactive or antigen-specific tissue TCRs, and some clones might be persisting host cells. Blood and spleen captured only part of the tissue TCR repertoire.

Sequencing of TCRbeta CDR3 at survey depth gave sequences and template counts. Profiled with immunoSEQ multiplex PCR; TCRdb holds only in-frame clones, not every one. In the table there are about 630 clones, around 62% of which are singletons. The source material was lymph node tissue. The chain employs TRBV4 and TRBJ2-1; TRBD2 matches at 12 bases. The TCR sequence derives from a female BALB/c mouse in good health. The strain bears MHC haplotype H2-d. The CDR3 sequence is CASSTLTGGAAEQFF. The part of the CDR3 DNA that was read is TGTGCCAGCAGCACCCTGACTGGGGGGGCTGCTGAGCAGTTC.